The 31 T cell receptor beta chains in this list originate from one sample, sequenced in a study of breast tumors, draining lymph nodes, adjacent tissues. Samples came from axillary lymph nodes draining the breast cancer. In TCRdb, the multiplex PCR reads were re-called with MiXCR into one record per CDR3 protein. The sample yields around 230,000 distinct CDR3 sequences, nearly 35% seen once. Sequences were obtained from axillary lymph node tissue. The receptors here all came from a female donor with breast cancer. Some clones in this sample may be carry-over from other donors' samples.

The CDR3 DNA reads TGTGCCAGTATCCCCCCCCGCTCTAGCGCAGATACGCAGTATTTT. Translated: CASIPPRSSADTQYF. V and J are TRBV19 and TRBJ2-3; the D gene is possibly TRBD2 (6 bases). V gave up 7 bases and J gave up 4 bases, with 18 bases separating them. CDR1 and CDR2 from the germline V gene are LNHDA and SQIVND (reference sequence). This CDR3 spans 15 amino acids.

The sample holds many counts of this clonotype. V and J are TRBV12-3 or TRBV12-4 and TRBJ1-2; 9 positions match TRBD1. The ends lost 7 bases at V and 6 bases at J; junction bases unmatched: 12. The CDR3 sequence is 15 residues long. CDR3 in DNA: TGTGCCAGCAAGCTAACAGGGGGCGCCTTCCATGGCTACACCTTC. Translation gives CASKLTGGAFHGYTF.

The chain joins TRBV19 to TRBJ1-1; 7 nucleotides agree with TRBD1. CDR1 is LNHDA, CDR2 SQIVND, per germline (reference sequence). V was clipped by 3 bases and J by 11 bases; unmatched bases: 6. CDR3 length equals 12 residues. CDR3 nucleotides: TGTGCCAGTAGTATCAGACAGGGTTGGGCTTTCTTT. It encodes CASSIRQGWAFF.

Worth noting for this clonotype: Since a much larger clone is just one base distant, this may be a read error. This chain joins TRBV11-2 and TRBJ2-1; 12 nucleotides line up with TRBD2. The germline V gene has CDR1 SGHAT and CDR2 FQNNGV. The CDR3 contains 16 residues. The CDR3 reads CASSHRTSGAYDEQFF. CDR3 bases: TGTGCCAGCAGCCATCGGACTAGCGGGGCCTACGATGAGCAGTTCTTC.

This clonotype was detected many times. The V call is TRBV5-1, the J call TRBJ2-3; a possible D gene is TRBD2 (6 bases). Germline V gene data show CDR1 as SGHRS and CDR2 as YFSETQ. V shed 0 bases and J shed 5 bases, with 16 bases lying between them. The CDR3 runs to 16 residues. CDR3 residues: CASSLAGAEGKDTQYF. The DNA for the CDR3 is TGCGCCAGCAGCTTGGCCGGCGCGGAGGGGAAAGATACGCAGTATTTT.

The sample holds a few counts of this clonotype. As the CDR3 is not closed by the conserved phenylalanine or tryptophan, this likely results from a read error. It is unclear where the CDR3 begins or ends on the DNA, so no DNA is shown, and the CDR3 is as TCRdb lists it. This sequence joins TRBV7-4 and TRBJ2-5; no check of the table's D call, TRBD1, against the DNA was made. CDR1 and CDR2 (germline): SGHVT, SQSDAQ. The CDR3 region is 8 residues in length, termini included. Here the CDR3 reads CASSSDRE.

There are many counts of this clonotype. The gene calls are TRBV5-1 and TRBJ2-1, with no clear D. Germline V gene data show CDR1 as SGHRS and CDR2 as YFSETQ. The CDR3 is 15 amino acids. The V gene lost 4 bases and the J gene lost 0 bases, with 11 bases spanning the gap. The DNA of the CDR3 is TGCGCCAGCAGCCAAGATAGTAGCTCCTACAATGAGCAGTTCTTC. Protein product: CASSQDSSSYNEQFF. The full variable domain, with the rest looked up from reference TRBV5-1 and TRBJ2-1, is KAGVTQTPRYLIKTRGQQVTLSCSPISGHRSVSWYQQTPGQGLQFLFEYFSETQRNKGNFPGRFSGRQFSNSRSEMNVSTLELGDSALYLCASSQDSSSYNEQFFGPGTRLTVL.

There are many counts of this clonotype. The chain links TRBV24-1 to TRBJ2-7, with TRBD2 identical over 8 bases. With V trimmed by 3 bases and J by 1 base, 4 bases remained unmatched. CDR1 and CDR2 (germline): KGHDR, SFDVKD. The CDR3 spans 15 residues. DNA of the CDR3: TGTGCCACCAGTGATGGAAGCGGGGGTTCCTACGAGCAGTACTTC. It encodes CATSDGSGGSYEQYF.

This clonotype was counted only a few times. The chain links TRBV4-3 to TRBJ2-1, with 15 bases that match TRBD2. CDR3 length: 20 amino acids. V was clipped by 0 bases and J by 0 bases; unmatched bases: 6. Germline V CDR1 and CDR2: LGHNA, YSLEER. The CDR3 DNA reads as TGCGCCAGCAGCCAAGATGGGACTAGCGGGGGGTCCCGCTCCTACAATGAGCAGTTCTTC. This encodes CASSQDGTSGGSRSYNEQFF.

This clonotype was seen only once. One end of the junction is discordant with germline, which a read error may explain. V usage is TRBV10-3 and J usage is TRBJ2-1; D is undetermined. Per the germline V gene, CDR1 is ENHRY and CDR2 is SYGVKD. The CDR3 has 13 amino acids. In DNA form, the CDR3 reads TGTGCCATCAATGATTATGGGAACAATGAGCAGCTCTTC. It codes for CAINDYGNNEQLF.

For this clonotype: Relative to the germline gene, one junction end is altered; a read error may explain this. This sequence joins TRBV7-9 and TRBJ1-4; unclear D gene. The CDR3 is 13 residues long. Germline CDR1 reads SEHNR; CDR2 reads FQNEAQ (reference sequence). CDR3 amino acids: CASSAPQREKLFF. The CDR3 DNA follows: TGTGCCAGCAGCGCTCCCCAGAGGGAAAAGCTGTTTTTT.

This chain uses TRBV19 with TRBJ1-3; D unclear. V was cut by 6 bases and J by 0 bases, with 12 bases left in between. Germline lookup yields CDR1 LNHDA and CDR2 SQIVND (reference sequence). The CDR3 loop spans 15 amino acids. CDR3 sequence: CASSWTEGSGNTIYF. In nucleotides, the CDR3 is TGTGCCAGTAGCTGGACTGAAGGCTCTGGAAACACCATATATTTT.

The chain has TRBV20-1 and TRBJ1-2; TRBD1 aligns across 12 bases. V trimming: 4 bases; J trimming: 7 bases; junction bases outside the gene matches: 7. From germline, CDR1 is DFQATT and CDR2 SNEGSKA (reference sequence). The CDR3 spans 14 residues. CDR3 nucleotide sequence: TGCAGTGCTAACCCCGGGACAGGGGGCACTGGCTACACCTTC. This codes for CSANPGTGGTGYTF.

This clonotype appeared once. The chain has TRBV29-1 and TRBJ2-1; 12 bases are a match to TRBD2. Germline V gene data show CDR1 as SQVTM and CDR2 as ANQGSEA. The length of the CDR3 is 13 residues. With V trimmed by 7 bases and J by 8 bases, 6 bases remained unmatched. CDR3 nucleotides: TGCAGCGCCGAGGGACTAGCGGGTGATGAGCAGTTCTTC. Amino acid sequence: CSAEGLAGDEQFF.

The table lists this clonotype with a count of one. The rearrangement links TRBV2 to TRBJ1-6, with 9 bases matching TRBD1. Trimming at V came to 8 bases and at J to 9 bases, leaving 8 bases not matched to a gene. The CDR3 has 14 amino acids. The germline CDR1 and CDR2 sequences are SNHLY and FYNNEI. CDR3: CASSGGQGVSPLHF. The CDR3, as DNA: TGTGCCAGCTCTGGGGGACAGGGAGTTTCACCCCTCCACTTT. The full variable domain, with the rest looked up from reference TRBV2 and TRBJ1-6, is EPEVTQTPSHQVTQMGQEVILRCVPISNHLYFYWYRQILGQKVEFLVSFYNNEISEKSEIFDDQFSVERPDGSNFTLKIRSTKLEDSAMYFCASSGGQGVSPLHFGNGTRLTVT.

As to this clonotype: A much larger clonotype is one base distant, so this may be a read error. V and J are TRBV20-1 and TRBJ2-1, with TRBD2 matching over 8 bases. Trimming cost V 2 bases and J 9 bases; bases outside gene matches: 9. The CDR3 is 14 residues long. Germline V lookup: CDR1 DFQATT, CDR2 SNEGSKA (reference sequence). CDR3 in amino acids: CSARREGLDAEQFF. The CDR3 DNA sequence: TGCAGTGCTAGACGGGAGGGCCTGGACGCTGAGCAGTTCTTC.

The chain uses TRBV20-1 and TRBJ2-1, with 14 bases that match TRBD2. J gave up 12 bases and V 6 bases, and 4 bases lay outside the gene matches. Germline V lookup: CDR1 DFQATT, CDR2 SNEGSKA (reference sequence). The CDR3 covers 12 residues. CDR3 sequence (DNA): TGCAGTGCAATCGGACTAGCGGGGGGGCAGTTCTTC. Its translation is CSAIGLAGGQFF.

This clonotype has a count of ten or more. The V gene is TRBV7-2, the J gene TRBJ2-6; D may be TRBD1 or TRBD2 (5 bases each). The length of the CDR3 is 15 residues. Per germline, CDR1 SGHTA and CDR2 FQGNSA. Trimming stripped 5 bases from V and 4 bases from J, with 12 bases between. The CDR3 bases are TGTGCCAGCAGCCTAGACGGGGCCGGGGCCAACGTCCTGACTTTC. Encoded protein: CASSLDGAGANVLTF.

This clonotype has at least ten counts. The rearrangement links TRBV6-6 to TRBJ2-3; TRBD1 matches 7 bases. V was pared by 5 bases and J by 3 bases, with 5 bases of the junction left unmatched. Germline CDR1 MNHNY, CDR2 SVGAGI (reference sequence). The CDR3 has 14 residues. The CDR3 sequence is CASSHEGATDTQYF. As DNA, the CDR3 is TGTGCCAGCAGTCACGAGGGGGCTACAGATACGCAGTATTTT.

The J gene is TRBJ1-3, the V gene TRBV20-1; D unclear. Germline lookup yields CDR1 DFQATT and CDR2 SNEGSKA (reference sequence). Trimming removed 3 bases at V and 14 bases at J, with 14 bases between. The CDR3 extends over 11 amino acids. The CDR3 DNA reads TGCAGTGCTAGGGCCCTGGAACCCGTATATTTT. Its protein is CSARALEPVYF.

Regarding this clonotype: The DNA is left out, because the CDR3 cannot be placed on it with certainty; the CDR3 is given as TCRdb lists it. CDR3 amino acids: CVSSSMAPDRNTEAFFGQGTIYF. The J gene is TRBJ1-3, the V gene TRBV2; TRBD1 is the table's D call, not checked against the DNA. CDR1 and CDR2 from the germline V gene are SNHLY and FYNNEI. The CDR3 is made up of 23 amino acids, end residues included.

This clonotype showed up many times. The chain recombines TRBV29-1 with TRBJ2-7; D unclear. V lost 4 bases and J lost 2, with 12 bases in between. The CDR3 is made up of 13 amino acids. Per the germline V gene, CDR1 is SQVTM and CDR2 is ANQGSEA. This chain's CDR3 is CSVAERRTYEQYF. The CDR3 DNA sequence: TGCAGCGTTGCCGAGCGTAGAACCTACGAGCAGTACTTC.

J is TRBJ2-2 and V is TRBV7-8; D perhaps matches TRBD2 (7 bases). The germline gives CDR1 SGHVS, CDR2 FQNEAQ. The CDR3 extends over 16 amino acids. The ends were cut back, 1 base at V and 3 bases at J, with 12 bases in the middle. CDR3 in amino acids: CASSLGLGGDTGELFF. Here the CDR3 DNA reads TGTGCCAGCAGCTTAGGGCTAGGGGGGGACACCGGGGAGCTGTTTTTT.

Comment on this clonotype: The CDR3 does not end in the conserved phenylalanine or tryptophan, so this is likely a read error. It is unclear where the CDR3 begins or ends on the DNA, so no DNA is shown, and the CDR3 is as TCRdb lists it. The chain carries TRBV7-2 and TRBJ2-5; TRBD1, the table's D call, was not compared with the DNA. A total of 8 residues make up the CDR3, ends included. Germline values: CDR1 SGHTA, CDR2 FQGNSA. The CDR3 reads CASSLEGV.

Many counts were recorded for this clonotype. For the CDR3, the DNA is TGCAGTGCTAAGGGACTAGAAAATAACTACAATGAGCAGTTCTTC. Its translation: CSAKGLENNYNEQFF. The gene calls are TRBV20-1 and TRBJ2-1, with 8 bases aligning to TRBD2. V was pared by 4 bases and J by 3 bases, with 8 bases of the junction left unmatched. CDR3 length: 15 residues. The germline V gene encodes CDR1 DFQATT and CDR2 SNEGSKA (reference sequence).

This clonotype was seen at least ten times. The V and J genes are TRBV5-1 and TRBJ1-4; 8 nucleotides agree with TRBD1. V was clipped by 0 bases and J by 2 bases; unmatched bases: 0. The germline V gene encodes CDR1 SGHRS and CDR2 YFSETQ. The length of the CDR3 is 15 residues. The CDR3 DNA reads as TGCGCCAGCAGCTTGGGACAGGGGACTAATGAAAAACTGTTTTTT. Its translation: CASSLGQGTNEKLFF.

The chain is built from TRBV7-2 and TRBJ2-7; 8 positions match TRBD1. J gave up 3 bases and V 10 bases, and 14 bases lay outside the gene matches. CDR1 SGHTA and CDR2 FQGNSA come from the germline V gene. The CDR3 loop spans 15 amino acids. CDR3 sequence: CAIEIGQGTGYEQYF. The CDR3 DNA reads TGTGCCATCGAGATTGGACAGGGAACTGGCTACGAGCAGTACTTC. The variable domain in full, with the rest retrieved from reference TRBV7-2 and TRBJ2-7, is GAGVSQSPSNKVTEKGKDVELRCDPISGHTALYWYRQSLGQGLEFLIYFQGNSAPDKSGLPSDRFSAERTGGSVSTLTIQRTQQEDSAVYLCAIEIGQGTGYEQYFGPGTRLTVT.

This clonotype has just one count. The chain joins TRBV11-2 to TRBJ2-2, with 7 bases aligning to TRBD2. V trimming: 5 bases; J trimming: 7 bases; junction bases outside the gene matches: 4. Germline V gene data show CDR1 as SGHAT and CDR2 as FQNNGV. CDR3 length: 13 amino acids. CDR3 DNA sequence: TGTGCCAGCAGCCCAGCGGGGATCGGGGAGCTGTTTTTT. This codes for CASSPAGIGELFF.

This clonotype was recorded at least ten times. This chain uses TRBV6-1 with TRBJ2-1; either TRBD1 or TRBD2 may fit D (5 bases each). Per the germline V gene, CDR1 is MNHNS and CDR2 is SASEGT. The CDR3 has 11 amino acids. V lost 2 bases to trimming and J lost 15 bases, with 11 bases between them. The CDR3 sequence: CASSEWQGAFF. The CDR3 region has the DNA TGTGCCAGCAGTGAATGGCAGGGAGCGTTCTTC.

The rearrangement joins TRBV15 to TRBJ1-2; D is undetermined. The CDR3 loop spans 18 amino acids. Trimming took 1 base from V and 0 from J, leaving 18 bases between them. The germline CDR1 and CDR2 sequences are LNHNV and YYDKDF (reference sequence). CDR3 DNA sequence: TGTGCCACCAGCAGAGTGGCTATATTCTTATGTGCTAACTATGGCTACACCTTC. Amino acids: CATSRVAIFLCANYGYTF. The whole variable domain, filled in from reference TRBV15 and TRBJ1-2, reads DAMVIQNPRYQVTQFGKPVTLSCSQTLNHNVMYWYQQKSSQAPKLLFHYYDKDFNNEADTPDNFQSRRPNTSFCFLDIRSPGLGDTAMYLCATSRVAIFLCANYGYTFGSGTRLTVV.

This clonotype was counted many times. The gene calls are TRBV11-3 and TRBJ2-7; no firm D call. The length of the CDR3 is 13 residues. CDR1 and CDR2 from the germline V gene are SGHNT and YENEEA. Trimming took off 0 bases at V and 5 bases at J, with 8 bases between the two ends. DNA for the CDR3: TGTGCCAGCAGCTTAGAAAGGCTTAACGAGCAGTACTTC. Protein sequence: CASSLERLNEQYF.